The 27 T cell receptor beta chains reported below all come from one sample, sequenced in a study of control samples from healthy donors and cancer patients. Some clones are missing from TCRdb's copy, which holds only in-frame ones; the method was immunoSEQ multiplex PCR. The sample includes 130,000 or so clones, 70% to 90% of them seen just once. Sequencing was done on a sample of blood. Every receptor here comes from a man over 45 in good health.

The gene calls are TRBV28 and TRBJ1-2, with D perhaps matching TRBD1 (5 bases). This CDR3 region has 14 residues. The V and J ends lost 5 bases and 3 bases respectively, with 13 bases between them. Germline assignment: CDR1 MDHEN and CDR2 SYDVKM. The CDR3 loop reads CASSSGGGDYGYTF. In DNA, the CDR3 is TGTGCCAGCAGTAGTGGCGGGGGTGACTATGGCTACACCTTC.

Only a few counts were recorded for this clone. V is TRBV19 and J is TRBJ1-5; no firm D call. CDR1 is LNHDA, CDR2 SQIVND, per germline (reference sequence). Trimming stripped 3 bases from V and 2 bases from J, with 8 bases between. The CDR3 sequence is 14 residues long. The CDR3 DNA reads TGTGCCAGTAGTATGCCAGTTCGCAATCAGCCCCAGCATTTT. Its protein is CASSMPVRNQPQHF. Combining the CDR3 with reference TRBV19 and TRBJ1-5 gives the whole variable domain DGGITQSPKYLFRKEGQNVTLSCEQNLNHDAMYWYRQDPGQGLRLIYYSQIVNDFQKGDIAEGYSVSREKKESFPLTVTSAQKNPTAFYLCASSMPVRNQPQHFGDGTRLSIL.

V is TRBV6-4 and J is TRBJ2-7; no clear D. V lost 2 bases to trimming and J lost 7 bases, with 0 bases between them. CDR1 MRHNA and CDR2 SNTAGT come from the germline V gene. The CDR3 consists of 9 residues. The CDR3 sequence is CASSDEQYF. As DNA, the CDR3 is TGTGCCAGCAGTGACGAGCAGTACTTC.

This clone has just a few counts. CDR3 protein: CASSEGQILNQPQHF. As DNA, the CDR3 is TGTGCCAGCAGTGAAGGGCAGATACTCAATCAGCCCCAGCATTTT. J is TRBJ1-5 and V is TRBV2, with D hard to call. Germline assignment: CDR1 SNHLY and CDR2 FYNNEI. The CDR3 runs 15 residues. V lost 1 base and J 3 bases, leaving 10 bases between the germline ends.

The V gene is TRBV10-3, the J gene TRBJ1-1; 12 positions match TRBD1. With 2 bases clipped from V and 7 bases from J, the junction kept 14 bases outside the gene matches. Germline V gene sequence: CDR1 ENHRY, CDR2 SYGVKD. CDR3 size: 18 residues. In DNA form, the CDR3 reads TGTGCCATCAGTGAGCCTAGCTTGGGACAGGGGGCGATGGGTGAAGCTTTCTTT. It encodes CAISEPSLGQGAMGEAFF.

This clone was recorded once. The rearrangement links TRBV6-2 or TRBV6-3 to TRBJ1-1, with 12 bases matching TRBD1. The CDR3 loop spans 15 amino acids. The V gene's germline CDR1 is MNHEY and CDR2 SVGEGT. V dropped 2 bases and J dropped 4; count of bases not matched to a gene: 2. The DNA of the CDR3 is TGTGCCAGCAGTTACAGGGACAGGGGGCCCACTGAAGCTTTCTTT. Encoded protein: CASSYRDRGPTEAFF.

This chain links TRBV6-5 with TRBJ1-6, with D perhaps TRBD1 (5 bases). Germline CDR1 is MNHEY and CDR2 is SVGAGI. Trimming pared 7 bases from V and 9 bases from J, leaving 13 bases between. The CDR3 contains 13 residues. CDR3 in DNA: TGTGCCAGCACGGGGGTGATTGGTTCACCCCTCCACTTT. As protein: CASTGVIGSPLHF.

The chain uses TRBV6-2 or TRBV6-3 and TRBJ1-2, with 9 bases fitting TRBD1. Germline lookup yields CDR1 MNHEY and CDR2 SVGEGT. The V segment lost 5 bases and the J segment 3 bases; nucleotides outside the gene matches: 7. The CDR3 is 15 amino acids. The DNA for the CDR3 is TGTGCCAGCAGTCCCTACCGGGACAGGGACTATGGCTACACCTTC. Translated, it gives CASSPYRDRDYGYTF.

This sequence joins TRBV11-3 and TRBJ1-1; maybe TRBD1 (5 bases). V lost 4 bases, J lost 4 bases, and 13 bases lay in between. Germline V gene data show CDR1 as SGHNT and CDR2 as YENEEA. The CDR3 is made up of 14 amino acids. CDR3 loop: CASSSGRGSTEAFF. CDR3 DNA: TGTGCCAGCAGCTCGGGACGGGGATCCACTGAAGCTTTCTTT.

This clone was seen a single time. The chain couples TRBV6-6 to TRBJ2-2, with a weak D call TRBD2 (6 bases). This CDR3 spans 16 amino acids. Germline assignment: CDR1 MNHNY and CDR2 SVGAGI (reference sequence). The V gene lost 6 bases and the J gene lost 6 bases, with 20 bases spanning the gap. CDR3 amino acids: CASSLSGTSISGELFF. The CDR3 DNA sequence: TGTGCCAGCAGCCTATCCGGGACTTCAATTTCCGGGGAGCTGTTTTTT.

This chain joins TRBV6-2 or TRBV6-3 and TRBJ1-1; the D is unclear. Per germline, CDR1 MNHEY and CDR2 SVGEGT. The CDR3 totals 13 residues. The V end lost 0 bases, the J end lost 4 bases, and 6 bases lay between the germline ends. This CDR3 is CASSYSSSTEAFF. The CDR3 DNA sequence: TGTGCCAGCAGTTACTCGAGCAGCACTGAAGCTTTCTTT.

The rearrangement joins TRBV2 to TRBJ1-1; 7 bases align to TRBD1. With 2 bases clipped from V and 1 base from J, the junction kept 4 bases outside the gene matches. Germline loops: CDR1 SNHLY, CDR2 FYNNEI. The CDR3 has 15 amino acids. The CDR3 protein is CASSEQGGGNTEAFF. For the CDR3, the DNA is TGTGCCAGCAGTGAACAGGGGGGAGGGAACACTGAAGCTTTCTTT.

The chain recombines TRBV2 with TRBJ1-2, with D perhaps matching TRBD1 (6 bases). The CDR3 spans 15 residues. Trimming took off 6 bases at V and 2 bases at J, with 16 bases between the two ends. From germline, CDR1 is SNHLY and CDR2 FYNNEI. The CDR3 loop reads CASRDRQAPNYGYTF. CDR3 sequence (DNA): TGTGCCAGCAGAGACAGACAGGCGCCGAACTATGGCTACACCTTC.

The chain employs TRBV9 and TRBJ2-7, with TRBD1 matching 8 bases. The CDR3 has 15 residues. Unmatched junction bases numbered 3, after V lost 0 bases and J lost 1 base. Per germline, CDR1 SGDLS and CDR2 YYNGEE. CDR3 nucleotides: TGTGCCAGCAGCGTAGGCCGGACAGGGTCCTACGAGCAGTACTTC. Translating it yields CASSVGRTGSYEQYF. Based on the CDR3 plus reference TRBV9 and TRBJ2-7, the full variable domain is DSGVTQTPKHLITATGQRVTLRCSPRSGDLSVYWYQQSLDQGLQFLIQYYNGEERAKGNILERFSAQQFPDLHSELNLSSLELGDSALYFCASSVGRTGSYEQYFGPGTRLTVT.

V usage is TRBV5-1 and J usage is TRBJ2-5, with D possibly TRBD2 on 5 matching bases. The germline gives CDR1 SGHRS, CDR2 YFSETQ. The CDR3 contains 15 residues. V gave up 0 bases and J gave up 4 bases, with 13 bases separating them. CDR3 sequence: CASSLAVTTRETQYF. The CDR3 coding sequence is TGCGCCAGCAGCTTGGCCGTGACTACCCGAGAGACCCAGTACTTC.

This clone has only one observation. This chain links TRBV9 with TRBJ1-6; D call uncertain. The germline V gene encodes CDR1 SGDLS and CDR2 YYNGEE. Trimming shortened V by 2 bases and J by 7 bases, and 13 bases separated the two germline ends. The CDR3 is 15 amino acids. DNA for the CDR3: TGTGCCAGCAGCGTCGGTGGTCGGAGGAATTCACCCCTCCACTTT. This sequence encodes CASSVGGRRNSPLHF.

CDR3 amino acids: CASSLGSGGAYNYGYTF. CDR3 DNA sequence: TGTGCCAGCAGCTTAGGGTCAGGGGGGGCCTATAACTATGGCTACACCTTC. This rearrangement joins TRBV7-2 to TRBJ1-2, with TRBD1 matching 7 bases. This CDR3 is built from 17 residues. Germline trimming cut 1 base from V and 1 base from J; bases unmatched to any gene: 9. Germline loops: CDR1 SGHTA, CDR2 FQGNSA.

The chain recombines TRBV10-3 with TRBJ1-3, with D unresolved. Trimming left V 11 bases short and J 3 bases short, with 17 bases between. The CDR3 spans 14 residues. Germline V gene sequence: CDR1 ENHRY, CDR2 SYGVKD. In DNA form, the CDR3 reads TGTGCCTCCCAAGGGCAAATGGGTGGAAACACCATATATTTT. It encodes CASQGQMGGNTIYF.

The table lists this clone with a count of one. V gene TRBV19 combines with J gene TRBJ2-7; no clear D gene. The V end was cut by 1 base, the J end by 2 bases, with 21 bases between. Germline V gives CDR1 LNHDA, CDR2 SQIVND (reference sequence). There are 18 residues in the CDR3. The DNA for the CDR3 is TGTGCCAGTAGTATAGGCCCGTCGTACAGCGCAACTACCTACGAGCAGTACTTC. It translates to CASSIGPSYSATTYEQYF.

This clone was observed once. The chain is built from TRBV5-1 and TRBJ2-2, with D possibly TRBD2 on 7 matching bases. The V end was cut by 0 bases, the J end by 0 bases, with 9 bases between. The CDR3 has 16 amino acids. Germline V gene sequence: CDR1 SGHRS, CDR2 YFSETQ. The CDR3 coding sequence is TGCGCCAGCAGCTTGGTGGGGGGGCCGAACACCGGGGAGCTGTTTTTT. This sequence encodes CASSLVGGPNTGELFF. Using reference TRBV5-1 and TRBJ2-2 for the parts outside the CDR3, the full variable domain is KAGVTQTPRYLIKTRGQQVTLSCSPISGHRSVSWYQQTPGQGLQFLFEYFSETQRNKGNFPGRFSGRQFSNSRSEMNVSTLELGDSALYLCASSLVGGPNTGELFFGEGSRLTVL.

The chain has TRBV3-1 (or the pseudogene TRBV3-2) and TRBJ1-1; D might be TRBD1 (5 bases). The CDR3 is 15 amino acids. V lost 1 base and J 4 bases, leaving 13 bases between the germline ends. The germline gives CDR1 LGHDT, CDR2 YNNKEL (reference sequence). CDR3 sequence (DNA): TGTGCCAGCAGCCAAGTGAGGGGAGCCGGCACTGAAGCTTTCTTT. As protein: CASSQVRGAGTEAFF.

V gene TRBV10-3 combines with J gene TRBJ1-4; TRBD1 aligns across 8 bases. CDR1 and CDR2 (germline): ENHRY, SYGVKD. V lost 0 bases, J lost 7 bases, and 7 bases stayed unmatched. The CDR3 runs 16 residues. The CDR3 region is CAISESGQARSEKLFF. The CDR3 nucleotides read TGTGCCATCAGTGAGTCGGGACAGGCGAGGAGTGAAAAACTGTTTTTT.

The rearrangement uses TRBV11-3 and TRBJ2-5; the D gene is possibly TRBD1 (5 bases). The CDR3 sequence is 13 residues long. Trimming removed 5 bases at V and 5 bases at J, with 12 bases between. Germline V lookup: CDR1 SGHNT, CDR2 YENEEA. CDR3 loop: CASSHQGPETQYF. In DNA form, the CDR3 reads TGTGCCAGCAGCCATCAGGGTCCGGAGACCCAGTACTTC.

V is TRBV5-8 and J is TRBJ1-3, with D possibly matching TRBD1 (5 bases). The CDR3 loop spans 16 amino acids. Looked up from germline, CDR1 is SGHTS and CDR2 is YDEGEE. The germline V and J ends were trimmed by 6 bases and 0 bases, with 16 bases remaining between them. The CDR3: CASTRKGFLSGNTIYF. The CDR3 nucleotides read TGTGCCAGCACCCGGAAGGGGTTCCTCTCTGGAAACACCATATATTTT.

This chain connects TRBV19 to TRBJ1-5; the D is unclear. The V end was cut by 7 bases, the J end by 7 bases, with 5 bases between. Germline V lookup: CDR1 LNHDA, CDR2 SQIVND (reference sequence). CDR3 length equals 10 residues. The DNA for the CDR3 is TGTGCCAGTAATAGACAGCCCCAGCATTTT. It yields the protein CASNRQPQHF.

The chain combines TRBV6-5 with TRBJ1-4, with D maybe TRBD1 (6 bases). The V end was cut by 6 bases, the J end by 6 bases, with 14 bases between. Per the germline V gene, CDR1 is MNHEY and CDR2 is SVGAGI. There are 14 residues in the CDR3. CDR3 coding DNA: TGTGCCAGCAGCCGGGACATTGGAGATGAAAAACTGTTTTTT. This sequence encodes CASSRDIGDEKLFF.

The chain has TRBV19 and TRBJ2-7; the match to TRBD1 covers 11 bases. V trimming: 10 bases; J trimming: 4 bases; junction bases outside the gene matches: 9. Germline V gives CDR1 LNHDA, CDR2 SQIVND (reference sequence). The CDR3 consists of 14 residues. Written as DNA, the CDR3 is TGTGCCACTGCCCCCGGGACAGGGGGGTACGAGCAGTACTTC. It codes for CATAPGTGGYEQYF.